This T cell receptor (beta chain) was observed in a study of T-cell reconstitution after alpha-beta-depleted transplantation in children. Trimming took off 3 bases at V and 7 bases at J, with 16 bases between the two ends. Germline V gene sequence: CDR1 DFQATT, CDR2 SNEGSKA (reference sequence). This CDR3 has 14 amino acids. This clonotype was observed many times. Library preparation (for TCRbeta) was performed with unique molecular identifiers. MiXCR, applied by TCRdb to the PCR reads, yields one record per CDR3 protein. The sample carries more than 550,000 distinct CDR3 sequences, about 10% recorded once.

Sequencing used PBMCs from the stem cell graft donor, obtained from the stem cell graft. The sequence was obtained from a human donor who donated a stem cell graft to a child with acute myeloid leukemia. The rearrangement joins TRBV20-1 to TRBJ2-1; D is possibly TRBD2 (5 bases). The CDR3 nucleotides read TGCAGTGCTAGCCCAGGCGGGCAGGTAAATGAGCAGTTCTTC. Translating it yields CSASPGGQVNEQFF.